This TCR beta chain was sequenced for a study of PD-L1 blockade in urothelial cancer. Clones were sequenced by immunoSEQ multiplex PCR, and TCRdb holds only the in-frame ones, with some missing. The sample has some 79,000 clones, 82% seen once. V lost 4 bases, J lost 7 bases, and 14 bases lay in between. Germline V gene data show CDR1 as SNHLY and CDR2 as FYNNEI. The CDR3 covers 14 residues. The chain couples TRBV2 to TRBJ1-5, with D possibly matching TRBD1 (5 bases). The specimen comprised PBMCs, sampled around atezolizumab (anti-PD-L1) treatment. The sequence was obtained from a man in his 70s with urothelial cancer. Here the CDR3 reads CASSGRLAGQPQHF. The CDR3, as DNA: TGTGCCAGCAGTGGACGCCTCGCAGGGCAGCCCCAGCATTTT.